This TCR beta chain was sequenced during a study of T-cell memory formation after mild COVID-19. Via MiXCR, TCRdb re-called the 5' RACE reads, giving one row per CDR3 protein. Of roughly 320,000 distinct CDR3 sequences listed, over 25% are singletons. Study outcomes and limitations: Clones contracting day 15 to 85 were balanced CD4/CD8; later expanders leaned CD4+.

Germline V gives CDR1 MNHEY, CDR2 SVGEGT. V shed 0 bases and J shed 3 bases, with 14 bases lying between them. This CDR3 is 16 amino acids long. This clonotype has only a few counts. Its target is not known. This TCR was recovered from an adult woman who had mild COVID-19 (a few samples of this study predate the infection). Cell type and time point are not known. Material for sequencing was PBMCs or a T cell subset sorted from them (not recorded which). The genes are TRBV6-2 or TRBV6-3 and TRBJ2-5; possibly TRBD2 for D (6 bases). The CDR3 nucleotides read TGTGCCAGCAGTTACTCAGCCGGGACTCCGAAAGAGACCCAGTACTTC. The encoded protein is CASSYSAGTPKETQYF.